These T cell receptor beta chains were read from a single sample in a study of molecular identifiers for immune sequencing clone quantification. TCRdb fed the PCR reads into MiXCR, producing one record per CDR3 protein. The sample lists about 640,000 distinct CDR3 sequences, 20% occurring once. The source material was naive CD8+ T cells from blood, with Jurkat cell RNA spiked in. The source of these receptors is a human donor in good health. Some libraries in this study had Jurkat cell RNA spiked in. Each CDR3 is given with its conserved first and last residue. Fields, in order: V gene, J gene, CDR3 protein.

V gene: TRBV19; J gene: TRBJ2-2; CDR3 protein: CASIRGGSGTGELFF
V gene: TRBV7-6; J gene: TRBJ2-3; CDR3 protein: CASRLLADSLDTQYF
V gene: TRBV25-1; J gene: TRBJ1-6; CDR3 protein: CASSEQEDSPLHF
V gene: TRBV7-2; J gene: TRBJ2-1; CDR3 protein: CASSLGTAYEQFF
V gene: TRBV28; J gene: TRBJ1-1; CDR3 protein: CASSLGSDRGREAFF
V gene: TRBV12-3/TRBV12-4; J gene: TRBJ2-4; CDR3 protein: CASSPGGIQYF
V gene: TRBV7-9; J gene: TRBJ2-2; CDR3 protein: CASSSRDSRTGELFF
V gene: TRBV5-1; J gene: TRBJ1-2; CDR3 protein: CASSPGQGRDGYTF
V gene: TRBV6-2/TRBV6-3; J gene: TRBJ2-3; CDR3 protein: CASSYDRVTDTQYF
V gene: TRBV7-9; J gene: TRBJ2-7; CDR3 protein: CASSYTGTESPYEQYF
V gene: TRBV4-1; J gene: TRBJ2-3; CDR3 protein: CASSQVDSVAKPQYF
V gene: TRBV13; J gene: TRBJ2-2; CDR3 protein: CASSETGKTGELFF
V gene: TRBV7-6; J gene: TRBJ2-7; CDR3 protein: CASSLAVGGQRYEQYF
V gene: TRBV24-1; J gene: TRBJ2-5; CDR3 protein: CATRGTGEETQYF
V gene: TRBV14; J gene: TRBJ1-1; CDR3 protein: CASSVTRSGEAFF
V gene: TRBV5-5; J gene: TRBJ1-2; CDR3 protein: CASSLSPLGANGYTF
V gene: TRBV5-8; J gene: TRBJ1-2; CDR3 protein: CASSHGTANYGYTF
V gene: TRBV4-3; J gene: TRBJ2-7; CDR3 protein: CASSQWADGTGVPGEQYF
V gene: TRBV29-1; J gene: TRBJ2-7; CDR3 protein: CSVELGTGSHEQYF
V gene: TRBV28; J gene: TRBJ2-7; CDR3 protein: CASSNYEQYF
V gene: TRBV27; J gene: TRBJ2-3; CDR3 protein: CASSRTGTGGSDTQYF
V gene: TRBV13; J gene: TRBJ2-7; CDR3 protein: CASSPGSSPLYEQYF
V gene: TRBV4-1; J gene: TRBJ2-5; CDR3 protein: CASSQETAQETQCF
V gene: TRBV20-1; J gene: TRBJ2-7; CDR3 protein: CSATRSSYEQYF
V gene: TRBV13; J gene: TRBJ2-7; CDR3 protein: CASSSGLALRPYEQYF
V gene: TRBV28; J gene: TRBJ2-5; CDR3 protein: CAGIPIGTSGQGTQYF
V gene: TRBV27; J gene: TRBJ1-4; CDR3 protein: CASRTATNEKLFF
V gene: TRBV6-5; J gene: TRBJ2-1; CDR3 protein: CASSYSTGEEQFF
V gene: TRBV7-9; J gene: TRBJ2-4; CDR3 protein: CASSRTSGNIQYF
V gene: TRBV19; J gene: TRBJ1-2; CDR3 protein: CASSIFSGVYGYTF
V gene: TRBV19; J gene: TRBJ2-7; CDR3 protein: CASSDRGAPEEQYF
V gene: TRBV29-1; J gene: TRBJ2-7; CDR3 protein: CSVEGLADTYEQYF
V gene: TRBV19; J gene: -; CDR3 protein: CASSIWAGSSTDTQHF
V gene: TRBV9; J gene: TRBJ1-1; CDR3 protein: CASSVSDIGSGLVSTEAFF
V gene: TRBV19; J gene: TRBJ2-7; CDR3 protein: CASAPGSSYEQYF
V gene: TRBV13; J gene: TRBJ2-7; CDR3 protein: CASSFGQGVLEQYF
V gene: TRBV13; J gene: TRBJ2-1; CDR3 protein: CASSFSVRGEQFF
V gene: TRBV12-3/TRBV12-4; J gene: TRBJ2-2; CDR3 protein: CASSLVPMGQTNTGELFF
V gene: TRBV9; J gene: TRBJ2-2; CDR3 protein: CASSVGPRGAGGSTGELSF
V gene: TRBV25-1; J gene: TRBJ2-5; CDR3 protein: CASSEYIGAQETQYF
V gene: TRBV19; J gene: TRBJ1-3; CDR3 protein: CASSIEAAVPGNTIYF
V gene: TRBV7-9; J gene: TRBJ1-5; CDR3 protein: CASSSGQGIQPQHF
V gene: TRBV13; J gene: TRBJ1-1; CDR3 protein: CASSIYPGLDTEAFF
V gene: TRBV19; J gene: TRBJ1-1; CDR3 protein: CASRDRLGGLNTEAFF
V gene: TRBV15; J gene: TRBJ2-2; CDR3 protein: CATSTGGDVTGPNTGELFF
V gene: TRBV21-1; J gene: TRBJ2-3; CDR3 protein: CASSKALRHVSTDTQYF
V gene: TRBV7-2; J gene: TRBJ1-1; CDR3 protein: CASSLVTLGTGWTEAFF
V gene: TRBV9; J gene: TRBJ2-3; CDR3 protein: CASSVDELSGPTDTQYF
V gene: TRBV28; J gene: TRBJ1-4; CDR3 protein: CASRVAGGDEKLFF
V gene: TRBV5-1; J gene: TRBJ1-1; CDR3 protein: CASSLGQGQTEAFF
V gene: TRBV19; J gene: TRBJ1-5; CDR3 protein: CASSPGGGPDSNQPQHF
V gene: TRBV7-9; J gene: TRBJ1-4; CDR3 protein: CASSPGPDNEKLFF
V gene: TRBV7-9; J gene: TRBJ1-4; CDR3 protein: CASSTDRNEKLFF